Below, 13 T cell receptor beta chains from the same sample are listed, as sequenced in a study of blood T cell repertoires in COVID-19. Here immunoSEQ multiplex PCR was the method, and the copy in TCRdb shows in-frame clones only, minus some. The data show about 190,000 clones, with almost 80% seen just once and 15% to 20% held by the top ten. Sequencing was carried out using peripheral blood. These receptors originate from a man between 60 and 75 years old with active or convalescent COVID-19.

This clone appeared a few times. The genes are TRBV5-6 and TRBJ2-5; 8 positions match TRBD2. Germline assignment: CDR1 SGHDT and CDR2 YYEEEE. V lost 4 bases to trimming and J lost 4 bases; unmatched junction nucleotides: 3. This CDR3 is built from 13 residues. This chain's CDR3 is CASSTGLVETQYF. The CDR3 region has the DNA TGTGCCAGCAGCACGGGACTAGTAGAGACCCAGTACTTC.

The CDR3 DNA is TGCAGTGCTAGTCTCAATCAGCCCCAGCATTTT. Translating gives CSASLNQPQHF. The J gene is TRBJ1-5, the V gene TRBV20-1; no definite D call. This CDR3 is built from 11 residues. In germline, CDR1 is DFQATT, CDR2 SNEGSKA (reference sequence). Trimming removed 3 bases at V and 3 bases at J, with 3 bases between.

This chain links TRBV6-6 with TRBJ2-7; 13 bases fit TRBD2. J gave up 3 bases and V 5 bases, and 7 bases lay outside the gene matches. This CDR3 has 16 residues. The germline V gene has CDR1 MNHNY and CDR2 SVGAGI (reference sequence). In DNA form, the CDR3 reads TGTGCCAGCAGTGACTTAGGGACTAGCGGGAACTACGAGCAGTACTTC. Its protein is CASSDLGTSGNYEQYF.

The CDR3 DNA is TGTGCCAGCAGCCTGGGACTAGCGGGGTATACGCAGTATTTT. Amino acid sequence: CASSLGLAGYTQYF. J is TRBJ2-3 and V is TRBV5-4; 13 bases line up with TRBD2. Trimming took 4 bases from V and 7 from J; bases not matched to a gene: 3. Germline V lookup: CDR1 SGHNT, CDR2 YYREEE (reference sequence). The CDR3 has 14 residues. Full variable domain (remainder filled in from reference TRBV5-4 and TRBJ2-3): ETGVTQSPTHLIKTRGQQVTLRCSSQSGHNTVSWYQQALGQGPQFIFQYYREEENGRGNFPPRFSGLQFPNYSSELNVNALELDDSALYLCASSLGLAGYTQYFGPGTRLTVL.

J is TRBJ2-7 and V is TRBV25-1; no definite D call. With 5 bases removed from V and 0 bases from J, the gap between germline ends came to 2 bases. This CDR3 comprises 11 residues. CDR1 and CDR2 from the germline V gene are MGHDK and SYGVNS. The CDR3 reads CASSRSYEQYF. The CDR3 coding sequence is TGTGCCAGCAGTCGCTCCTACGAGCAGTACTTC.

The rearrangement links TRBV6-5 to TRBJ2-3; perhaps TRBD1 as D (6 bases). Germline V CDR1 and CDR2: MNHEY, SVGAGI. The V end was cut by 9 bases, the J end by 1 base, with 17 bases between. CDR3 size: 15 residues. CDR3 region: CASPIGTGCTDTQYF. The DNA for the CDR3 is TGTGCCAGTCCGATCGGAACAGGGTGCACAGATACGCAGTATTTT.

In this sample, this clone turned up a few times. The chain combines TRBV6-5 with TRBJ2-7; 9 bases map to TRBD2. J lost 0 bases, V lost 8 bases, and 8 bases had no gene match. The CDR3 spans 15 residues. In germline, CDR1 is MNHEY, CDR2 SVGAGI. In nucleotides, the CDR3 is TGTGCCAGCCGCAAGCCTAGCGGGAACTCCTACGAGCAGTACTTC. Amino acids: CASRKPSGNSYEQYF.

This clone appeared a single time. The chain couples TRBV10-3 to TRBJ1-1; D ambiguous. This CDR3 region has 17 residues. Trimming left V 8 bases short and J 1 base short, with 23 bases between. Looked up from germline, CDR1 is ENHRY and CDR2 is SYGVKD. This chain's CDR3 is CAIGSDEGAWQNTEAFF. The CDR3 region has the DNA TGTGCCATCGGGTCTGACGAAGGAGCATGGCAGAACACTGAAGCTTTCTTT.

The chain combines TRBV20-1 with TRBJ2-1, with 7 bases lining up with TRBD2. Germline CDR1 DFQATT, CDR2 SNEGSKA (reference sequence). This CDR3 spans 11 amino acids. V gave up 8 bases and J gave up 5 bases; unmatched junction bases: 3. The CDR3 sequence: CSPTSDNEQFF. CDR3 in DNA: TGCAGTCCCACTAGCGACAATGAGCAGTTCTTC.

V usage is TRBV2 and J usage is TRBJ1-1; D not certain. CDR1 and CDR2 (germline): SNHLY, FYNNEI. V gave up 6 bases and J gave up 0 bases, with 2 bases separating them. There are 11 residues in the CDR3. CDR3 coding DNA: TGTGCCAGCAGCTTGAACACTGAAGCTTTCTTT. Translating it yields CASSLNTEAFF.

V is TRBV10-3 and J is TRBJ2-2, with D hard to call. CDR3 length equals 14 residues. V lost 4 bases, J lost 2 bases, and 8 bases lay in between. Germline V gives CDR1 ENHRY, CDR2 SYGVKD. Here the CDR3 DNA reads TGTGCCATCAGTGTACGGAGAAACACCGGGGAGCTGTTTTTT. This gives the protein CAISVRRNTGELFF.

The rearrangement uses TRBV5-6 and TRBJ1-2, with 9 bases aligning to TRBD1. The CDR3 spans 15 residues. J gave up 3 bases and V 2 bases, and 5 bases lay outside the gene matches. Germline V gives CDR1 SGHDT, CDR2 YYEEEE. This chain's CDR3 is CASSLQGAYDYGYTF. The DNA for the CDR3 is TGTGCCAGCAGCTTACAGGGGGCTTACGACTATGGCTACACCTTC.

This clone has just a few counts. V and J are TRBV27 and TRBJ2-5; TRBD1 matches at 12 bases. CDR3 size: 14 residues. Looked up from germline, CDR1 is MNHEY and CDR2 is SMNVEV (reference sequence). Unmatched junction bases numbered 6, after V lost 8 bases and J lost 5 bases. CDR3 nucleotide sequence: TGTGCCAGCCGTAGGGACAGGGGGCGGGAGACCCAGTACTTC. Translated, it gives CASRRDRGRETQYF.